These 5 T cell receptor beta chains originate from one sample sequenced in a study of identical twins. MiXCR, applied by TCRdb to the 5' RACE reads, yields one record per CDR3 protein. The sample includes under 250,000 distinct CDR3 sequences, 7.5% of them seen just once. The sample was also reused in another study, on yellow fever vaccine responses in identical twins.

Sequences were obtained from CD8+ T cells sorted from blood. The receptors stem from a woman between 18 and 30 years old in good health.

This clonotype was seen at least ten times. The V and J genes are TRBV3-1 and TRBJ1-2, with D possibly matching TRBD1 (5 bases). CDR3 length: 15 residues. The V and J ends lost 2 bases and 3 bases respectively, with 13 bases between them. In germline, CDR1 is LGHDT, CDR2 YNNKEL (reference sequence). CDR3 DNA sequence: TGTGCCAGCAGCCAACTCTCCGGGACCCACTATGGCTACACCTTC. This sequence encodes CASSQLSGTHYGYTF.

This clonotype was seen more than once but under ten times. The chain employs TRBV29-1 and TRBJ2-7; TRBD2 matches at 7 bases. The length of the CDR3 is 14 residues. The J segment lost 2 bases and the V segment lost 3 bases, leaving 7 bases of the junction unmatched. Germline CDR1 is SQVTM and CDR2 is ANQGSEA. The CDR3 is CSVEMLGLPYEQYF. In DNA, the CDR3 is TGCAGCGTTGAGATGCTGGGACTACCCTACGAGCAGTACTTC.

In this sample, this clonotype turned up many times. The chain uses TRBV4-1 and TRBJ2-1; a possible D gene is TRBD1 (6 bases). The V gene's germline CDR1 is MGHRA and CDR2 YSYEKL. The CDR3 contains 15 residues. Between the trimmed V and J ends, which lost 1 base and 6 bases, there was a span of 13 bases. In DNA, the CDR3 is TGCGCCAGCAGCCAAGTAGACGGACAGCTCAATGAGCAGTTCTTC. The encoded protein is CASSQVDGQLNEQFF.

The table lists this clonotype with a few counts. The chain links TRBV24-1 to TRBJ2-3; possibly TRBD2 for D (5 bases). The germline V gene has CDR1 KGHDR and CDR2 SFDVKD. Trimming removed 4 bases from V and 7 bases from J, with 20 bases in between. The CDR3 length is 16 residues. CDR3 nucleotide sequence: TGTGCCACCAGTGACCCCCTTCGCGAGGGCCCTTATACGCAGTATTTT. Its translation: CATSDPLREGPYTQYF.

This chain links TRBV5-8 with TRBJ2-7; tentative D call: TRBD1 (6 bases). V lost 0 bases and J 1 base, leaving 11 bases between the germline ends. Germline CDR1 SGHTS, CDR2 YDEGEE. The CDR3 extends over 15 amino acids. CDR3 amino acids: CASSLADSRSYEQYV. CDR3 sequence (DNA): TGTGCCAGCAGCTTGGCGGACAGTAGGTCCTACGAGCAGTACGTC.